Shown below are 13 T cell receptor beta chains from a single sample sequenced in a study of blood T cell repertoires in COVID-19. Repertoires were generated with immunoSEQ multiplex PCR, while TCRdb's copy carries only in-frame clones and drops some. The profile covers about 52,000 clones, with 85% to 90% appearing a single time and around 15% taken by the ten largest. The specimen was peripheral blood. All receptors derive from a man aged 70-80 years with acute or convalescent COVID-19.

This chain uses TRBV4-2 with TRBJ2-3; 11 nucleotides line up with TRBD2. V dropped 3 bases and J dropped 2; count of bases not matched to a gene: 1. Per the germline V gene, CDR1 is LGHNA and CDR2 is YNFKEQ. The CDR3 is 15 amino acids. The DNA for the CDR3 is TGTGCCAGCAGCCAGACTAGCGGGGACACAGATACGCAGTATTTT. This translates into CASSQTSGDTDTQYF.

By sample share, this clone is large. The chain uses TRBV7-9 and TRBJ1-1, with D uncertain. The CDR3 covers 15 residues. Trimming cost V 5 bases and J 4 bases, with 17 bases left between them. Germline CDR1 SEHNR, CDR2 FQNEAQ (reference sequence). The CDR3 DNA follows: TGTGCCAGCAGCCGAACTGGCGGTTATGGCACTGAAGCTTTCTTT. This encodes CASSRTGGYGTEAFF.

The table lists this clone with many counts. The chain couples TRBV10-3 to TRBJ2-1; 7 nucleotides match TRBD1. Germline lookup yields CDR1 ENHRY and CDR2 SYGVKD. J was trimmed by 5 bases and V by 5 bases; bases with no gene match: 3. The CDR3 contains 13 residues. CDR3 in amino acids: CAISWTGNNEQFF. In nucleotides, the CDR3 is TGTGCCATCAGTTGGACAGGAAACAATGAGCAGTTCTTC.

The V gene is TRBV6-5, the J gene TRBJ2-7; no firm D call. Trimming shortened V by 2 bases and J by 0 bases, and 11 bases separated the two germline ends. Germline V gene sequence: CDR1 MNHEY, CDR2 SVGAGI. The CDR3 is made up of 15 amino acids. The CDR3, as DNA: TGTGCCAGCAGTTACGTTGGTAGCAGCTCCTACGAGCAGTACTTC. Protein product: CASSYVGSSSYEQYF.

The rearrangement links TRBV6-5 to TRBJ2-1; tentatively, D is TRBD2 (5 bases). Germline CDR1 is MNHEY and CDR2 is SVGAGI. The V and J ends lost 6 bases and 14 bases respectively, with 23 bases between them. The CDR3 extends over 14 amino acids. The CDR3 DNA is TGTGCCAGCAGCTCCGGCCCAGAGGGAATATCGAAGTTCTTC. It specifies CASSSGPEGISKFF.

V usage is TRBV3-1 (or the pseudogene TRBV3-2) and J usage is TRBJ2-1, with a weak D call TRBD2 (5 bases). V lost 3 bases and J lost 5, with 5 bases in between. The germline CDR1 and CDR2 sequences are LGHDT and YNNKEL (reference sequence). There are 12 residues in the CDR3. The CDR3 region is CASSQTNNEQFF. The CDR3 bases are TGTGCCAGCAGCCAGACTAACAATGAGCAGTTCTTC.

This chain links TRBV19 with TRBJ1-5, with D possibly TRBD1 on 6 matching bases. Germline CDR1 is LNHDA and CDR2 is SQIVND (reference sequence). Trimming left V 5 bases short and J 3 bases short, with 17 bases between. The CDR3 totals 16 residues. The CDR3: CASSRKKGVDNQPQHF. Here the CDR3 DNA reads TGTGCCAGTAGTCGGAAGAAGGGGGTTGACAATCAGCCCCAGCATTTT.

The chain is built from TRBV7-9 and TRBJ2-5, with D maybe TRBD1 (5 bases). The germline gives CDR1 SEHNR, CDR2 FQNEAQ (reference sequence). Trimming stripped 0 bases from V and 4 bases from J, with 12 bases between. The CDR3 has 15 amino acids. The CDR3 DNA reads TGTGCCAGCAGCTTAGCTGGGGCTCAAGGAGAGACCCAGTACTTC. Protein: CASSLAGAQGETQYF.

The chain couples TRBV6-2 or TRBV6-3 to TRBJ1-1; no firm D call. The CDR3 has 14 amino acids. CDR1 MNHEY and CDR2 SVGEGT come from the germline V gene. The V end lost 4 bases, the J end lost 3 bases, and 12 bases lay between the germline ends. The CDR3 nucleotides read TGTGCCAGCAGTTCCCAGGCCGTGTACACTGAAGCTTTCTTT. Protein: CASSSQAVYTEAFF.

The CDR3: CASTRTGGSSNQPQHF. CDR3 sequence (DNA): TGTGCCAGCACCCGGACAGGGGGTTCGAGCAATCAGCCCCAGCATTTT. The chain couples TRBV7-2 to TRBJ1-5; TRBD1 matches 10 bases. Germline V gene sequence: CDR1 SGHTA, CDR2 FQGNSA. The CDR3 is made up of 16 amino acids. The V and J ends lost 7 bases and 1 base, in that order; junction bases with no gene match: 7.

The chain carries TRBV2 and TRBJ2-5, with 8 bases lining up with TRBD1. J gave up 5 bases and V 7 bases, and 6 bases lay outside the gene matches. CDR3 length equals 13 residues. Germline CDR1 is SNHLY and CDR2 is FYNNEI. CDR3 sequence: CASISGGLETQYF. CDR3 DNA sequence: TGTGCCAGCATTTCAGGGGGCTTGGAGACCCAGTACTTC.

CDR3 sequence (DNA): TGCGCCAGCAGCTCCGGGAGGGAGGTCGGGGAGCTGTTTTTT. Its translation: CASSSGREVGELFF. V gene TRBV5-1 combines with J gene TRBJ2-2; TRBD2 matches at 8 bases. Germline V gene sequence: CDR1 SGHRS, CDR2 YFSETQ. CDR3 size: 14 residues. After removal of 3 bases from V and 7 bases from J, the junction contained 5 bases not matched to a gene.

The rearrangement uses TRBV5-1 and TRBJ2-2; tentative D call: TRBD2 (5 bases). The CDR3 runs to 14 residues. Trimming stripped 3 bases from V and 4 bases from J, with 10 bases between. From germline, CDR1 is SGHRS and CDR2 YFSETQ. The CDR3 loop is CASSSAGGTGELFF. The CDR3 region has the DNA TGCGCCAGCAGCTCAGCCGGAGGCACCGGGGAGCTGTTTTTT. The whole variable domain, remainder taken from reference TRBV5-1 and TRBJ2-2, is KAGVTQTPRYLIKTRGQQVTLSCSPISGHRSVSWYQQTPGQGLQFLFEYFSETQRNKGNFPGRFSGRQFSNSRSEMNVSTLELGDSALYLCASSSAGGTGELFFGEGSRLTVL.